This T cell receptor (beta chain) stems from a study of beta chain features in type 1 diabetes. Sequencing targeted expressed TCRB transcripts, as all isolated RNA had been reverse transcribed. Data came from immunoSEQ multiplex PCR; TCRdb stores just in-frame clones and leaves some out. The repertoire holds almost 250,000 clones, with 11% to 15% as singletons. The germline gives CDR1 ENHRY, CDR2 SYGVKD. Trimming removed 2 bases from V and 5 bases from J; junction bases left unmatched: 10. The CDR3 consists of 17 residues. This clone appeared a few times. Its target is not known. General study points: Researchers report that Type 1 diabetes patients had moderately but significantly shorter TCRB CDR3s across all four CD4+ subsets.

The chain links TRBV10-3 to TRBJ2-2; 8 nucleotides line up with TRBD2. This TCR was sampled from a middle-aged woman in good health. Sequencing used naive CD4+ T cells from blood. The CDR3 nucleotides read TGTGCCATCAGTGAGAATCAGCGGGGGACCCTTACCGGGGAGCTGTTTTTT. Translation: CAISENQRGTLTGELFF.